These T cell receptor beta chains were read from a single sample in a study of blood T cell repertoires in COVID-19. The data were produced by immunoSEQ multiplex PCR, yet TCRdb's version contains in-frame clones alone and is incomplete. The table includes about 150,000 clones, about 80% detected once. Sequencing was carried out using peripheral blood. These receptors were taken from a woman in her sixties with acute or convalescent COVID-19. The CDR3 runs from the conserved cysteine through the conserved F or W. D genes are given only for firm matches. Size tells how often a clone was seen (once, few, many) or the class of an expanded clone, and some rows leave it out.

TRBV4-1	many	TRBJ1-5	NA	CASSQVVRAGSNQPQHF	TGCGCCAGCAGCCAAGTTGTTAGGGCGGGTAGCAATCAGCCCCAGCATTTT
TRBV5-1	NA	TRBJ2-3	NA	CASSPLKSGQSTDTQYF	TGCGCCAGCAGCCCCCTCAAGTCAGGACAGAGCACAGATACGCAGTATTTT
TRBV12-3/TRBV12-4	NA	TRBJ1-1	TRBD1	CASSGTVTAEAFF	TGTGCCAGCTCCGGGACAGTCACCGCTGAAGCTTTCTTT
TRBV2	NA	TRBJ2-5	TRBD2	CASSEDSGSGETQYF	TGTGCCAGCAGTGAGGATAGCGGGTCGGGAGAGACCCAGTACTTC
TRBV4-1	NA	TRBJ2-1	TRBD1	CASSLRQGQGLYNEQFF	TGCGCCAGCAGCCTACGCCAGGGACAGGGGCTGTACAATGAGCAGTTCTTC
TRBV18	NA	TRBJ1-3	TRBD1	CASSPDRGNTIYF	TGTGCCAGCTCACCGGACAGGGGAAACACCATATATTTT
TRBV3-1/TRBV3-2	once	TRBJ1-5	TRBD1	CASSQYDREQPQHF	TGTGCCAGCAGCCAATACGACAGGGAACAGCCCCAGCATTTT
TRBV7-9	NA	TRBJ2-3	NA	CASAVRATSTDTQYF	TGTGCCAGCGCCGTGAGGGCCACATCCACAGATACGCAGTATTTT
TRBV5-1	NA	TRBJ1-1	NA	CASSLAWGNTEAFF	TGCGCCAGCAGCCTAGCGTGGGGGAACACTGAAGCTTTCTTT
TRBV23-1	once	TRBJ1-2	NA	CASSQTLYSPGTPNYGYTF	TGCGCCAGCAGTCAGACCCTATATAGCCCCGGGACACCTAACTATGGCTACACCTTC
TRBV4-1	NA	TRBJ2-5	TRBD1	CASSHLSQGAGETQYF	TGCGCCAGCAGCCACCTCAGTCAGGGGGCCGGGGAGACCCAGTACTTC
TRBV5-1	NA	TRBJ1-1	NA	CASSPVDRNTEAFF	TGCGCCAGCAGCCCGGTGGACAGGAACACTGAAGCTTTCTTT
TRBV3-1/TRBV3-2	NA	TRBJ2-2	NA	CASSQVRTANTGELFF	TGTGCCAGCAGCCAAGTTAGAACAGCGAACACCGGGGAGCTGTTTTTT
TRBV6-5	NA	TRBJ1-1	NA	CASRSFGGDAEAFF	TGTGCCAGCAGATCGTTTGGGGGGGATGCGGAAGCTTTCTTT
TRBV7-9	NA	TRBJ1-6	TRBD1	CASSGLLNRGLVPLHF	TGTGCCAGCAGCGGGCTCTTAAATAGGGGGCTGGTACCCCTCCACTTT
TRBV11-2	NA	TRBJ2-5	TRBD2	CASSSPSGLAGETQYF	TGTGCCAGCAGCTCTCCCTCAGGACTAGCGGGAGAGACCCAGTACTTC
TRBV6-6	many	TRBJ1-5	NA	CASSRQNNQPQHF	TGTGCCAGCAGTCGACAGAACAATCAGCCCCAGCATTTT
TRBV9	few	TRBJ2-3	NA	CASSGKRGGHPDTQYF	TGTGCCAGCAGCGGTAAGAGGGGGGGGCACCCAGATACGCAGTATTTT
TRBV19	NA	TRBJ1-2	NA	CASSLTVQYYGYTF	TGTGCCAGTAGTCTCACAGTTCAATACTATGGCTACACCTTC
TRBV13	NA	TRBJ1-5	NA	CASSRGASNQPQHF	TGTGCCAGCAGCCGTGGGGCCAGCAATCAGCCCCAGCATTTT
TRBV30	NA	TRBJ2-2	TRBD1	CAWSNNRGRTGELFF	TGTGCCTGGAGTAATAACAGGGGGCGCACCGGGGAGCTGTTTTTT
TRBV3-1/TRBV3-2	NA	TRBJ2-2	TRBD1	CASRKVTRDRNTGELFF	TGTGCCAGCAGAAAAGTGACCCGGGACAGGAACACCGGGGAGCTGTTTTTT
TRBV14	NA	TRBJ2-5	NA	CASSQDLGRPSQTQYF	TGTGCCAGCAGCCAAGATCTGGGCAGGCCCAGCCAGACCCAGTACTTC
TRBV28	NA	TRBJ2-3	TRBD2	CASSSVRGGRADTQYF	TGTGCCAGCAGTTCCGTCCGGGGGGGCCGGGCGGATACGCAGTATTTT